What follows are 24 T cell receptor beta chains derived from one specimen sequenced in a study of T-cell memory formation after mild COVID-19. MiXCR, run by TCRdb on the 5' RACE reads, gives a single entry per CDR3 protein. The data show about 150,000 distinct CDR3 sequences, roughly 14% seen once. Sequences were obtained from PBMCs or a T cell subset sorted from them (not recorded which). The receptors stem from an adult woman who had mild COVID-19 (a few samples of this study predate the infection). Cell type and time point are not known.

The CDR3 sequence: CASSPRQEQFF. CDR3 DNA sequence: TGTGCCAGCAGTCCAAGACAGGAGCAGTTCTTC. The chain joins TRBV12-3 or TRBV12-4 to TRBJ2-1; TRBD1 might be the D (5 bases). This CDR3 spans 11 amino acids. Trimming cost V 5 bases and J 10 bases, with 9 bases left between them.

The chain joins TRBV7-6 to TRBJ2-1; D call uncertain. The germline V gene has CDR1 SGHVS and CDR2 FNYEAQ. V was trimmed by 0 bases and J by 0 bases, leaving 9 bases between them. The length of the CDR3 is 16 residues. The CDR3 spells CASSLAAHSSYNEQFF. For the CDR3, the DNA is TGTGCCAGCAGCTTAGCAGCACATAGCTCCTACAATGAGCAGTTCTTC. Together with reference TRBV7-6 and TRBJ2-1, the CDR3 gives the full variable domain: GAGVSQSPRYKVTKRGQDVALRCDPISGHVSLYWYRQALGQGPEFLTYFNYEAQQDKSGLPNDRFSAERPEGSISTLTIQRTEQRDSAMYRCASSLAAHSSYNEQFFGPGTRLTVL.

This clonotype was counted a few times. The chain has TRBV5-1 and TRBJ2-3; 16 nucleotides match TRBD2. Germline V gene data show CDR1 as SGHRS and CDR2 as YFSETQ. Trimming cost V 3 bases and J 2 bases; bases outside gene matches: 9. The CDR3 covers 19 residues. CDR3 amino acids: CASSSPGLAGGGLTDTQYF. The CDR3 nucleotides are TGCGCCAGCAGCTCTCCGGGACTAGCGGGAGGGGGACTCACAGATACGCAGTATTTT.

This clonotype was detected a few times. The chain employs TRBV5-1 and TRBJ2-7; TRBD1 is a possible D gene (5 bases). CDR1 is SGHRS, CDR2 YFSETQ, per germline. The length of the CDR3 is 15 residues. Trimming removed 4 bases at V and 6 bases at J, with 20 bases between. In DNA, the CDR3 is TGCGCCAGCAGCCTTCCGACAGCGACGCCCTCCGAGCAGTACTTC. Translating it yields CASSLPTATPSEQYF. The entire variable domain, with the rest obtained from reference TRBV5-1 and TRBJ2-7, is as follows: KAGVTQTPRYLIKTRGQQVTLSCSPISGHRSVSWYQQTPGQGLQFLFEYFSETQRNKGNFPGRFSGRQFSNSRSEMNVSTLELGDSALYLCASSLPTATPSEQYFGPGTRLTVT.

The table lists this clonotype with a few counts. The rearrangement uses TRBV5-1 and TRBJ2-7, with D possibly called TRBD1 or TRBD2 (6 bases each). This CDR3 has 14 residues. Trimming took off 5 bases at V and 1 base at J, with 13 bases between the two ends. CDR1 is SGHRS and CDR2 is YFSETQ in the germline V gene. CDR3 residues: CASRSTGTSYEQYF. The CDR3 nucleotides read TGCGCCAGCAGATCCACAGGGACTTCCTACGAGCAGTACTTC.

This chain uses TRBV24-1 with TRBJ2-1; 8 nucleotides match TRBD2. After removal of 7 bases from V and 7 bases from J, the junction contained 8 bases not matched to a gene. The V gene's germline CDR1 is KGHDR and CDR2 SFDVKD. There are 14 residues in the CDR3. CDR3 region: CATSRSTSGNEQFF. The DNA of the CDR3 is TGTGCCACCAGCAGGAGCACTAGCGGAAATGAGCAGTTCTTC.

The chain combines TRBV2 with TRBJ1-1; the D is unclear. There are 11 residues in the CDR3. The V end was cut by 6 bases, the J end by 5 bases, with 7 bases between. Germline CDR1 is SNHLY and CDR2 is FYNNEI. CDR3 sequence: CASRLQTEAFF. Written as DNA, the CDR3 is TGTGCCAGCAGACTACAGACTGAAGCTTTCTTT. Supplemented by reference TRBV2 and TRBJ1-1, the full variable domain reads EPEVTQTPSHQVTQMGQEVILRCVPISNHLYFYWYRQILGQKVEFLVSFYNNEISEKSEIFDDQFSVERPDGSNFTLKIRSTKLEDSAMYFCASRLQTEAFFGQGTRLTVV.

This clonotype was seen at least ten times. V usage is TRBV5-1 and J usage is TRBJ2-5, with a weak D call TRBD1 (6 bases). Germline CDR1 and CDR2: SGHRS and YFSETQ. The V end was cut by 3 bases, the J end by 3 bases, with 9 bases between. This CDR3 has 13 amino acids. As DNA, the CDR3 is TGCGCCAGCAGCTACCCAGGGGAAGAGACCCAGTACTTC. This codes for CASSYPGEETQYF.

This clonotype was detected only a few times. The chain has TRBV29-1 and TRBJ1-2; 8 nucleotides line up with TRBD1. The junction had 6 bases not matched to a gene; V was cut back by 3 bases and J by 3 bases. CDR3 length: 14 amino acids. CDR1 and CDR2 from the germline V gene are SQVTM and ANQGSEA. The CDR3 nucleotides read TGCAGCGTTGACGGACAGGGAGAGGACTATGGCTACACCTTC. Translated, it gives CSVDGQGEDYGYTF.

Many counts were recorded for this clonotype. J is TRBJ2-1 and V is TRBV5-1; D remains ambiguous. The CDR3 loop spans 14 amino acids. Looked up from germline, CDR1 is SGHRS and CDR2 is YFSETQ. Trimming left V 4 bases short and J 4 bases short, with 12 bases between. CDR3 loop: CASSQEATYNEQFF. The CDR3 DNA reads as TGCGCCAGCAGCCAAGAGGCTACATACAATGAGCAGTTCTTC.

This clonotype was detected only a few times. The chain links TRBV7-2 to TRBJ2-1; 7 bases line up with TRBD2. The germline V gene has CDR1 SGHTA and CDR2 FQGNSA. V lost 1 base and J lost 1; bases outside the gene matches: 1. CDR3 length equals 15 residues. The chain's CDR3 is CASSLGGGSYNEQFF. CDR3 coding DNA: TGTGCCAGCAGCTTAGGCGGGGGTTCCTACAATGAGCAGTTCTTC. Full variable domain (rest looked up from reference TRBV7-2 and TRBJ2-1): GAGVSQSPSNKVTEKGKDVELRCDPISGHTALYWYRQSLGQGLEFLIYFQGNSAPDKSGLPSDRFSAERTGGSVSTLTIQRTQQEDSAVYLCASSLGGGSYNEQFFGPGTRLTVL.

This clonotype showed up many times. This chain joins TRBV7-9 and TRBJ2-3; 13 bases agree with TRBD2. This CDR3 spans 18 amino acids. Germline-derived CDR1 and CDR2 are SEHNR and FQNEAQ (reference sequence). The V gene end was trimmed by 4 bases and the J gene end by 7 bases; junction bases not matched to a gene: 14. CDR3 DNA: TGTGCCAGCAGCTCGGGACTAGCGGGGATCACGACCACTCATACGCAGTATTTT. Its translation: CASSSGLAGITTTHTQYF.

This clonotype was recorded many times. The V and J genes are TRBV5-1 and TRBJ2-7; D is uncertain. Germline CDR1 and CDR2: SGHRS and YFSETQ. Trimming stripped 2 bases from V and 1 base from J, with 10 bases between. The CDR3 sequence is 14 residues long. The CDR3 DNA is TGCGCCAGCAGCTTCCAGGTCGGTTCCTACGAGCAGTACTTC. Protein sequence: CASSFQVGSYEQYF.

This sequence joins TRBV11-1 and TRBJ2-2, with no clear D. The germline V and J ends were trimmed by 4 bases and 4 bases, with 19 bases remaining between them. CDR1 is SGHAT, CDR2 FQDESV, per germline (reference sequence). The CDR3 covers 17 residues. The CDR3 protein is CASSSSQRSLGTGELFF. DNA for the CDR3: TGTGCCAGCAGCTCCAGCCAGAGGTCCTTGGGCACCGGGGAGCTGTTTTTT.

This clonotype was counted a few times. J is TRBJ2-3 and V is TRBV9; tentative D call: TRBD2 (6 bases). Germline CDR1 reads SGDLS; CDR2 reads YYNGEE. V lost 0 bases, J lost 4 bases, and 9 bases lay in between. This CDR3 contains 14 residues. In DNA form, the CDR3 reads TGTGCCAGCAGCGTAGAAGCGGGTGCAGATACGCAGTATTTT. This translates into CASSVEAGADTQYF.

The chain couples TRBV4-1 to TRBJ2-2; 9 bases align to TRBD1. Germline V gene sequence: CDR1 MGHRA, CDR2 YSYEKL. This CDR3 has 16 residues. The V and J ends lost 1 base and 4 bases, in that order; junction bases with no gene match: 4. CDR3 DNA sequence: TGCGCCAGCAGCCAAGTGGGACAGGGAGCCACCGGGGAGCTGTTTTTT. Protein product: CASSQVGQGATGELFF.

J is TRBJ2-3 and V is TRBV7-9, with D possibly being TRBD2 (5 bases). CDR3 length equals 14 residues. Germline V gene data show CDR1 as SEHNR and CDR2 as FQNEAQ (reference sequence). Deletions cut 0 bases from V and 5 bases from J, with 9 bases between. CDR3 nucleotides: TGTGCCAGCAGCTTAGCGGGAAGCGGAGATACGCAGTATTTT. This encodes CASSLAGSGDTQYF.

A few counts support this clonotype. The chain employs TRBV5-1 and TRBJ1-4; D might be TRBD1 (5 bases). CDR1 and CDR2 from the germline V gene are SGHRS and YFSETQ. The CDR3 runs 12 residues. The V end was cut by 5 bases, the J end by 5 bases, with 7 bases between. CDR3 in DNA: TGCGCCAGCAGAGGGGCCAATGAAAAACTGTTTTTT. Translating it yields CASRGANEKLFF.

This clonotype was detected a few times. The V call is TRBV6-5, the J call TRBJ2-2; 11 nucleotides agree with TRBD1. The CDR3 covers 16 residues. The germline CDR1 and CDR2 sequences are MNHEY and SVGAGI. J gave up 5 bases and V 2 bases, and 4 bases lay outside the gene matches. The CDR3 is CASSYGDRGYTGELFF. CDR3 nucleotide sequence: TGTGCCAGCAGTTACGGGGACAGGGGGTATACCGGGGAGCTGTTTTTT.

This clonotype has a single count. This rearrangement joins TRBV5-1 to TRBJ2-1; possible D gene TRBD1, 6 bases. The CDR3 length is 13 residues. The V gene's germline CDR1 is SGHRS and CDR2 YFSETQ. Between the trimmed V and J ends, which lost 6 bases and 5 bases, there was a span of 12 bases. The CDR3 loop reads CASTWDTNNEQFF. In DNA, the CDR3 is TGCGCCAGCACCTGGGACACCAACAATGAGCAGTTCTTC.

J is TRBJ1-1 and V is TRBV30; D unresolved. This CDR3 spans 14 amino acids. Germline V lookup: CDR1 GTSNPN, CDR2 SVGIG (reference sequence). The V and J ends lost 2 bases and 10 bases respectively, with 20 bases between them. CDR3 coding DNA: TGTGCCTGGAGTCCTCCCATCCCAGGAAGCCTAGCTTTCTTT. Translation gives CAWSPPIPGSLAFF.

This clonotype occurred a few times. The CDR3 DNA follows: TGTGCCAGCAGCCGGACAGGGGAAGGAACTGAAGCTTTCTTT. It encodes CASSRTGEGTEAFF. This rearrangement joins TRBV3-1 to TRBJ1-1, with 9 nucleotides matching TRBD1. With 4 bases clipped from V and 5 bases from J, the junction kept 5 bases outside the gene matches. The CDR3 has 14 amino acids. Germline CDR1 reads LGHDT; CDR2 reads YNNKEL (reference sequence).

This clonotype was counted only a few times. The rearrangement links TRBV6-4 to TRBJ2-5, with TRBD2 identical over 7 bases. The CDR3 consists of 13 residues. Losses at the gene ends were 6 bases for V and 5 bases for J; bases not matched to a gene: 6. Germline V gives CDR1 MRHNA, CDR2 SNTAGT. The CDR3: CASSREDRETQYF. Here the CDR3 DNA reads TGTGCCAGCAGCCGGGAGGACCGGGAGACCCAGTACTTC.

This clonotype was seen more than once but under ten times. The rearrangement uses TRBV7-2 and TRBJ2-1; no clear D. There are 12 residues in the CDR3. Germline CDR1 is SGHTA and CDR2 is FQGNSA. The germline V and J ends were trimmed by 0 bases and 7 bases, with 4 bases remaining between them. The CDR3: CASSLAANEQFF. CDR3 bases: TGTGCCAGCAGCTTAGCGGCGAATGAGCAGTTCTTC. Supplemented by reference TRBV7-2 and TRBJ2-1, the full variable domain reads GAGVSQSPSNKVTEKGKDVELRCDPISGHTALYWYRQSLGQGLEFLIYFQGNSAPDKSGLPSDRFSAERTGGSVSTLTIQRTQQEDSAVYLCASSLAANEQFFGPGTRLTVL.